Sequencing of this T cell receptor beta chain was carried out in a study of blood T cell repertoires in COVID-19. At the level of the study: Samples taken during acute and convalescent COVID-19 were collected in the United States, Italy and Spain. Sources were T cells, B-cell-depleted T cells, or PBMCs; the material itself was cDNA or gDNA.

As handled by the study authors: For nucleated cells, counts were estimated from reference gene primer amplification. TCRdb's copy holds only in-frame clones and misses some; the assay was immunoSEQ multiplex PCR. V and J calls and clone size are copied from that table; D and trimming were computed from the DNA. In the table there are about 210,000 clones, roughly four fifths of which are singletons. The V end was cut by 7 bases, the J end by 5 bases, with 5 bases between. Germline V gene lookup returns CDR1 MDHEN and CDR2 SYDVKM. CDR3 length: 10 amino acids. The chain employs TRBV28 and TRBJ2-5, with D unclear. The sequence was collected from a woman between 35 and 50 years old with active or convalescent COVID-19. Sequenced sample: peripheral blood. The CDR3 loop is CASTRETQYF. In nucleotides, the CDR3 is TGTGCCAGCACCCGGGAGACCCAGTACTTC.